The 10 T cell receptor beta chains listed next were all sequenced from one sample in a study of T-cell reconstitution after alpha-beta-depleted transplantation in children. A TCRbeta library incorporating unique molecular identifiers was prepared. Each CDR3 protein gets one entry after TCRdb re-called the PCR reads with MiXCR. Found here are 200,000 to 300,000 distinct CDR3 sequences, about 25% of them singletons; the top ten hold roughly 2.6%. Specimen: PBMCs, collected before TCRalphabeta/CD19-depleted stem cell transplant. These receptors originate from a girl aged 2-10 years with Fanconi anemia, due to receive a stem cell transplant.

The sample holds many counts of this clonotype. CDR3 coding DNA: TGTGCCAGCAGCATAATAACAGGGGACGAGCAGTACTTC. Its translation is CASSIITGDEQYF. The chain recombines TRBV7-2 with TRBJ2-7; TRBD1 matches 7 bases. This CDR3 has 13 amino acids. Germline lookup yields CDR1 SGHTA and CDR2 FQGNSA. The V gene end was trimmed by 5 bases and the J gene end by 5 bases; junction bases not matched to a gene: 6.

Many counts were recorded for this clonotype. The chain employs TRBV7-2 and TRBJ2-5; D gene uncertain. The CDR3 contains 16 residues. Germline V gene data show CDR1 as SGHTA and CDR2 as FQGNSA. The ends were cut back, 1 base at V and 0 bases at J, with 12 bases in the middle. CDR3 sequence (DNA): TGTGCCAGCAGCTTAGTGGGCGTGACGTACCAAGAGACCCAGTACTTC. Its translation is CASSLVGVTYQETQYF.

The chain has TRBV29-1 and TRBJ2-3, with no clear D. The CDR3 is made up of 13 amino acids. V was trimmed by 6 bases and J by 0 bases, leaving 10 bases between them. The V gene's germline CDR1 is SQVTM and CDR2 ANQGSEA. In DNA form, the CDR3 reads TGCAGCGTCACCACGGAAAGCACAGATACGCAGTATTTT. Translation gives CSVTTESTDTQYF.

This clonotype turned up a few times. CDR3: CASSTVDASYEQYF. The CDR3, as DNA: TGTGCCAGCAGTACCGTGGACGCCTCCTACGAGCAGTACTTC. This chain connects TRBV6-1 to TRBJ2-7; D not certain. Germline values: CDR1 MNHNS, CDR2 SASEGT. Trimming took 5 bases from V and 0 from J, leaving 11 bases between them. This CDR3 has 14 amino acids.

This clonotype was counted many times. The rearrangement uses TRBV6-5 and TRBJ2-2; 16 positions agree with TRBD2. The CDR3 covers 18 residues. With 4 bases clipped from V and 3 bases from J, the junction kept 5 bases outside the gene matches. The germline V gene encodes CDR1 MNHEY and CDR2 SVGAGI. Here the CDR3 reads CASSSGTSGRVDTGELFF. In DNA form, the CDR3 reads TGTGCCAGCAGTTCCGGGACTAGCGGGAGGGTCGACACCGGGGAGCTGTTTTTT.

This clonotype was picked up a small number of times. The rearrangement links TRBV29-1 to TRBJ2-5; 10 positions agree with TRBD2. This CDR3 is built from 16 residues. CDR1 is SQVTM and CDR2 is ANQGSEA in the germline V gene. The trim removed 1 base at V and 4 bases at J, leaving 9 bases unmatched. The CDR3 DNA reads as TGCAGCGTTGAAGGGGAGGGAGCGGGAGGGGTAGAGACCCAGTACTTC. It codes for CSVEGEGAGGVETQYF.

This CDR3 is CSVEGGFNTDTQYF. The CDR3 nucleotides are TGCAGCGTTGAGGGGGGTTTCAACACAGATACGCAGTATTTT. This sequence joins TRBV29-1 and TRBJ2-3, with D possibly being TRBD2 (6 bases). Trimming took off 3 bases at V and 2 bases at J, with 12 bases between the two ends. Germline CDR1 and CDR2: SQVTM and ANQGSEA. The CDR3 consists of 14 residues.

This clonotype was observed at least ten times. V is TRBV20-1 and J is TRBJ2-7, with a possible D match to TRBD1 (5 bases). Germline V lookup: CDR1 DFQATT, CDR2 SNEGSKA (reference sequence). V was clipped by 0 bases and J by 5 bases, with 11 bases between them. The CDR3 runs to 13 residues. The CDR3 sequence: CSARDGASHEQYF. DNA for the CDR3: TGCAGTGCTAGAGATGGGGCTAGTCACGAGCAGTACTTC.

The table lists this clonotype with a few counts. The rearrangement links TRBV6-1 to TRBJ2-7; no reliable D call. Trimming pared 1 base from V and 7 bases from J, leaving 17 bases between. From germline, CDR1 is MNHNS and CDR2 SASEGT. The CDR3 length is 15 residues. The CDR3 sequence is CASSEGGVSRLEQYF. The CDR3 nucleotides are TGTGCCAGCAGTGAAGGGGGTGTGAGTCGGCTGGAGCAGTACTTC.

The chain is built from TRBV27 and TRBJ2-7; D is unresolved. Trimming left V 8 bases short and J 3 bases short, with 2 bases between. This CDR3 has 9 amino acids. Looked up from germline, CDR1 is MNHEY and CDR2 is SMNVEV (reference sequence). CDR3: CASFYEQYF. CDR3 bases: TGTGCCAGCTTCTACGAGCAGTACTTC.